Included here is one T cell receptor (beta chain) sequence, with context. What it recognizes is unknown. Libraries were prepared by immunoSEQ multiplex PCR; TCRdb keeps only in-frame clonotypes and omits some of them. This table has roughly 160,000 clones, about 91% appearing once. The data are from a study of T cell responses to AZD1222 COVID-19 vaccine. General study points: Epitopes outside B.1.351 and B.1.1.7 mutated regions reportedly drew nearly half of spike TCRs.

The CDR3 extends over 16 amino acids. CDR1 KGHSH and CDR2 LQKENI come from the germline V gene. Trimming pared 3 bases from V and 0 bases from J, leaving 12 bases between. The sample was peripheral blood, taken 28 days after the second AZD1222 dose. The chain recombines TRBV18 with TRBJ1-3; D unresolved. The source is an adult who received the AZD1222 COVID-19 vaccine. The CDR3, as DNA: TGTGCCAGCTCACCTAACCCCCGGACCTCTGGAAACACCATATATTTT. Its protein is CASSPNPRTSGNTIYF.